These 28 T cell receptor beta chains were all obtained from the same sample, sequenced in a study of T cell responses to AZD1222 COVID-19 vaccine. Repertoires were generated with immunoSEQ multiplex PCR, while TCRdb's copy carries only in-frame clones and drops some. Altogether some 150,000 clones are present, under 95% being singletons, with the ten largest covering about 2%. The specimen was peripheral blood, collected 28 days after the second AZD1222 dose. The receptors shown here come from an adult who received the AZD1222 COVID-19 vaccine.

This clone was seen a single time. For the CDR3, the DNA is TGTGCCAGCAGCTTATTCTCATCTGAGGTCGGGAAGACCCAGTACTTC. It translates to CASSLFSSEVGKTQYF. J is TRBJ2-5 and V is TRBV7-2; weak D call: TRBD2 (5 bases). Per the germline V gene, CDR1 is SGHTA and CDR2 is FQGNSA. V lost 2 bases to trimming and J lost 6 bases, with 19 bases between them. The length of the CDR3 is 16 residues.

This CDR3 reads CASSALHHSSGNTIYF. In DNA, the CDR3 is TGTGCCAGCAGCGCCCTACACCATAGCTCTGGAAACACCATATATTTT. J is TRBJ1-3 and V is TRBV5-8; D gene unclear. Germline V CDR1 and CDR2: SGHTS, YDEGEE. V was clipped by 4 bases and J by 0 bases, with 14 bases between them. This CDR3 contains 16 residues. The full variable domain, completed using reference TRBV5-8 and TRBJ1-3, is EAGVTQSPTHLIKTRGQQATLRCSPISGHTSVYWYQQALGLGLQFLLWYDEGEERNRGNFPPRFSGRQFPNYSSELNVNALELEDSALYLCASSALHHSSGNTIYFGEGSWLTVV.

The rearrangement joins TRBV11-2 to TRBJ1-6; a weak D match, TRBD1 (5 bases). This CDR3 spans 16 amino acids. CDR1 SGHAT and CDR2 FQNNGV come from the germline V gene. V was trimmed by 7 bases and J by 4 bases, leaving 17 bases between them. The CDR3 region is CASTPDTERYNSPLHF. In DNA form, the CDR3 reads TGTGCCAGCACGCCGGACACCGAAAGATATAATTCACCCCTCCACTTT.

This chain joins TRBV2 and TRBJ2-2; the D gene is possibly TRBD2 (5 bases). Germline values: CDR1 SNHLY, CDR2 FYNNEI. This CDR3 spans 16 amino acids. V was trimmed by 2 bases and J by 5 bases, leaving 15 bases between them. The CDR3 protein is CASSELTLGLTGELFF. The CDR3 coding sequence is TGTGCCAGCAGTGAACTGACTCTCGGACTTACCGGGGAGCTGTTTTTT. Together with reference TRBV2 and TRBJ2-2, the CDR3 gives the full variable domain: EPEVTQTPSHQVTQMGQEVILRCVPISNHLYFYWYRQILGQKVEFLVSFYNNEISEKSEIFDDQFSVERPDGSNFTLKIRSTKLEDSAMYFCASSELTLGLTGELFFGEGSRLTVL.

The CDR3 sequence: CASSRPGTGNTEAFF. CDR3 DNA: TGCGCCAGCAGCCGACCCGGGACAGGGAACACTGAAGCTTTCTTT. The chain combines TRBV5-1 with TRBJ1-1; TRBD1 matches at 8 bases. The CDR3 spans 15 residues. The germline gives CDR1 SGHRS, CDR2 YFSETQ. V shed 4 bases, J shed 1 base, and the junction held 6 bases outside the gene matches.

V gene TRBV7-3 combines with J gene TRBJ2-3, with 13 positions matching TRBD2. The V gene end was trimmed by 5 bases and the J gene end by 7 bases; junction bases not matched to a gene: 6. The germline gives CDR1 SGHTA, CDR2 FQGTGA. The CDR3 loop spans 15 amino acids. The CDR3 protein is CASSPRTSGSHTQYF. CDR3 DNA sequence: TGTGCCAGCAGCCCTAGGACTAGCGGGAGCCATACGCAGTATTTT.

The chain couples TRBV20-1 to TRBJ2-1; D gene unclear. Trimming pared 3 bases from V and 0 bases from J, leaving 9 bases between. The germline CDR1 and CDR2 sequences are DFQATT and SNEGSKA (reference sequence). This CDR3 is built from 14 residues. The CDR3 region is CSASRRSSYNEQFF. The CDR3 bases are TGCAGTGCTAGTCGCCGGAGCTCCTACAATGAGCAGTTCTTC.

The CDR3 here is CATSDSRDATYEQYF. The DNA of the CDR3 is TGTGCCACCAGTGATAGCCGGGACGCCACCTACGAGCAGTACTTC. The genes are TRBV24-1 and TRBJ2-7; the D gene could be TRBD1 or TRBD2 (5 bases each). Trimming pared 3 bases from V and 2 bases from J, leaving 13 bases between. This CDR3 contains 15 residues. Germline lookup yields CDR1 KGHDR and CDR2 SFDVKD.

This chain joins TRBV11-2 and TRBJ2-7; D is undetermined. The length of the CDR3 is 13 residues. Germline assignment: CDR1 SGHAT and CDR2 FQNNGV. V lost 1 base and J lost 6, with 10 bases in between. The CDR3 protein is CASSLAVTAEQYF. For the CDR3, the DNA is TGTGCCAGCAGCTTAGCGGTTACCGCCGAGCAGTACTTC.

This clone appeared a single time. The chain employs TRBV12-3 or TRBV12-4 and TRBJ1-2; D uncertain. The CDR3 sequence is 13 residues long. Between the trimmed V and J ends, which lost 6 bases and 8 bases, there was a span of 16 bases. CDR3: CASSHLRKAGYTF. CDR3 in DNA: TGTGCCAGCAGCCACCTTAGAAAAGCGGGCTACACCTTC.

This clone was found once. The chain combines TRBV5-4 with TRBJ1-1; D may be TRBD1 (6 bases). CDR1 is SGHNT and CDR2 is YYREEE in the germline V gene (reference sequence). The CDR3 runs to 16 residues. V lost 4 bases to trimming and J lost 6 bases, with 22 bases between them. Written as DNA, the CDR3 is TGTGCCAGCAGCCCGCCGGAGGGGGATAGGGGGGCTGAAGCTTTCTTT. Its protein product is CASSPPEGDRGAEAFF.

This chain uses TRBV5-1 with TRBJ1-1; the D gene is possibly TRBD1 (6 bases). The CDR3 totals 13 residues. V was trimmed by 5 bases and J by 0 bases, leaving 8 bases between them. Germline values: CDR1 SGHRS, CDR2 YFSETQ. The CDR3 region is CASRDSVNTEAFF. In nucleotides, the CDR3 is TGCGCCAGCAGGGACAGCGTGAACACTGAAGCTTTCTTT.

The chain is built from TRBV6-5 and TRBJ1-1; the D is unclear. In germline, CDR1 is MNHEY, CDR2 SVGAGI. Trimming took 8 bases from V and 6 from J, leaving 10 bases between them. The CDR3 has 11 amino acids. CDR3 sequence reads: CASYSWAEAFF. Here the CDR3 DNA reads TGTGCCAGCTACAGCTGGGCTGAAGCTTTCTTT.

V is TRBV5-6 and J is TRBJ1-2, with TRBD1 identical over 9 bases. The junction had 8 bases not matched to a gene; V was cut back by 4 bases and J by 4 bases. This CDR3 spans 15 amino acids. Germline V gene lookup returns CDR1 SGHDT and CDR2 YYEEEE. This CDR3 reads CASSDPTGGTYGYTF. Here the CDR3 DNA reads TGTGCCAGCAGCGACCCCACAGGGGGCACCTATGGCTACACCTTC.

DNA of the CDR3: TGTGCCACCAGCAGAGAGCGGCAGGGGGCGCGTGGTGAAAAACTGTTTTTT. Protein product: CATSRERQGARGEKLFF. The genes are TRBV15 and TRBJ1-4; 8 bases map to TRBD1. Per the germline V gene, CDR1 is LNHNV and CDR2 is YYDKDF (reference sequence). The CDR3 consists of 17 residues. Losses at the gene ends were 0 bases for V and 7 bases for J; bases not matched to a gene: 10.

V is TRBV6-5 and J is TRBJ1-5; TRBD1 might be the D (5 bases). V dropped 8 bases and J dropped 2 bases, with 16 bases sitting between them. Germline V gives CDR1 MNHEY, CDR2 SVGAGI. The CDR3 totals 15 residues. The CDR3 region has the DNA TGTGCCAGCGAAGGGACCCGAGGAGGCAATCAGCCCCAGCATTTT. Residues: CASEGTRGGNQPQHF.

This clone was seen a single time. The chain carries TRBV7-3 and TRBJ1-1, with a possible D match to TRBD1 (5 bases). Germline V gives CDR1 SGHTA, CDR2 FQGTGA. The CDR3 runs to 14 residues. Trimming took off 2 bases at V and 3 bases at J, with 10 bases between the two ends. For the CDR3, the DNA is TGTGCCAGCAGCTTAGCAGGGTTAGACACTGAAGCTTTCTTT. Its protein product is CASSLAGLDTEAFF.

The rearrangement uses TRBV7-9 and TRBJ2-3; possible D gene TRBD1, 5 bases. The CDR3 length is 12 residues. V dropped 8 bases and J dropped 6 bases, with 12 bases sitting between them. CDR1 is SEHNR, CDR2 FQNEAQ, per germline (reference sequence). The CDR3 loop reads CASPSKGDTQYF. The CDR3 DNA is TGTGCCAGCCCTTCCAAGGGGGATACGCAGTATTTT.

This chain uses TRBV11-2 with TRBJ2-7; 9 bases agree with TRBD2. Trimming at V came to 1 base and at J to 2 bases, leaving 12 bases not matched to a gene. The germline V gene encodes CDR1 SGHAT and CDR2 FQNNGV. This CDR3 is built from 18 residues. In DNA form, the CDR3 reads TGTGCCAGCAGCTTAGTGATTAGCGGGAGCTCTTTTCCCTACGAGCAGTACTTC. This translates into CASSLVISGSSFPYEQYF.

The genes are TRBV11-2 and TRBJ2-5, with D tentatively TRBD2 (5 bases). This CDR3 has 12 residues. The germline V gene encodes CDR1 SGHAT and CDR2 FQNNGV. Trimming pared 3 bases from V and 6 bases from J, leaving 8 bases between. The CDR3 loop reads CASSFSGKTQYF. The CDR3 bases are TGTGCCAGCAGCTTCTCGGGGAAGACCCAGTACTTC.

V usage is TRBV12-3 or TRBV12-4 and J usage is TRBJ1-1; a possible D gene is TRBD1 (5 bases). The V end was cut by 4 bases, the J end by 0 bases, with 6 bases between. The CDR3 is 13 residues long. The CDR3 DNA follows: TGTGCCAGCAGTTCGGGACTGAACACTGAAGCTTTCTTT. This codes for CASSSGLNTEAFF.

This sequence joins TRBV18 and TRBJ1-5, with D possibly being TRBD1 (5 bases). Germline V gives CDR1 KGHSH, CDR2 LQKENI. The length of the CDR3 is 15 residues. V was trimmed by 1 base and J by 8 bases, leaving 15 bases between them. CDR3 DNA: TGTGCCAGCTCACCACAGTCACAGGTTGAGAAGCCCCAGCATTTT. It specifies CASSPQSQVEKPQHF.

This clone was detected only once. This chain uses TRBV7-9 with TRBJ2-5; 10 positions agree with TRBD1. The ends lost 6 bases at V and 5 bases at J; junction bases unmatched: 6. Germline CDR1 SEHNR, CDR2 FQNEAQ (reference sequence). The CDR3 has 14 amino acids. CDR3 loop: CASRRQGAGETQYF. The CDR3, as DNA: TGTGCCAGCAGAAGACAGGGGGCTGGGGAGACCCAGTACTTC.

This chain links TRBV7-2 with TRBJ2-5; possible D gene TRBD2, 5 bases. This CDR3 region has 14 residues. Germline CDR1 SGHTA, CDR2 FQGNSA. Trimming took 5 bases from V and 5 from J, leaving 15 bases between them. CDR3 sequence reads: CASSPSLAGETQYF. The CDR3 nucleotides read TGTGCCAGCAGCCCAAGCCTAGCCGGGGAGACCCAGTACTTC.

The chain carries TRBV6-1 and TRBJ1-2, with no clear D. The CDR3 extends over 13 amino acids. In germline, CDR1 is MNHNS, CDR2 SASEGT. The ends were cut back, 3 bases at V and 8 bases at J, with 13 bases in the middle. The CDR3 spells CASSDTTGAGYTF. The CDR3 region has the DNA TGTGCCAGCAGTGACACGACGGGAGCAGGCTACACCTTC.

The rearrangement links TRBV5-1 to TRBJ2-3; D might be TRBD2 (6 bases). The CDR3 length is 15 residues. V was cut by 4 bases and J by 0 bases, with 12 bases left in between. Germline V gives CDR1 SGHRS, CDR2 YFSETQ. The CDR3 DNA sequence: TGCGCCAGCAGCGACGGTGGGGGGAGCACAGATACGCAGTATTTT. Protein product: CASSDGGGSTDTQYF.

The chain carries TRBV4-2 and TRBJ1-3; 10 bases agree with TRBD1. CDR3 length: 18 residues. The V gene's germline CDR1 is LGHNA and CDR2 YNFKEQ. V shed 4 bases and J 4 bases; nucleotides not matched to a gene: 13. The CDR3 DNA follows: TGTGCCAGCAGCCGCAGACAGGGGGCGAGATTCGAGGGAAACACCATATATTTT. Its translation: CASSRRQGARFEGNTIYF.

J is TRBJ1-2 and V is TRBV7-9; D unclear. The V gene lost 4 bases and the J gene lost 8 bases, with 11 bases spanning the gap. The CDR3 has 12 residues. Per the germline V gene, CDR1 is SEHNR and CDR2 is FQNEAQ (reference sequence). CDR3 residues: CASSSHSGGYTF. The CDR3 DNA is TGTGCCAGCAGCTCACACAGTGGAGGCTACACCTTC.